This T cell receptor (beta chain) stems from a study of blood T cell repertoires in COVID-19. The protocol was immunoSEQ multiplex PCR, while the TCRdb copy is restricted to in-frame clones and leaves out a portion. The sample holds hundreds of thousands of clones, around 87% seen once. The CDR3 sequence is 14 residues long. Germline V lookup: CDR1 MNHEY, CDR2 SVGAGI. The V segment lost 8 bases and the J segment 4 bases; nucleotides outside the gene matches: 10. Participant ages covered about 18 to 89 years across 24 US areas. Cohorts were based on clinical histories the participants reported. Sequencing input: PBMCs or T cells enriched from blood (not recorded which). The TCR originated in a man in his forties in a cohort exposed to, infected with or recovered from COVID-19 (not recorded which). The rearrangement joins TRBV6-5 to TRBJ1-2; the match to TRBD1 covers 7 bases. DNA for the CDR3: TGTGCCAGCGTAGGGGGCACCCTATCCTATGGCTACACCTTC. Encoded protein: CASVGGTLSYGYTF.